Given below is one T cell receptor (beta chain) in context. The target of this receptor is not known. No qualities accompany the bases; no much larger clone lies one base away. At the junction V is shortened by 1 base and J by 4 bases; bases outside the gene matches: 4. CDR1 and CDR2, looked up from the germline V gene, are MGHRA and YSYEKL. Reading from cysteine to phenylalanine, the CDR3 counts 16 amino acids. The CDR3 DNA has 48 bases and is translated from base 1. The cohort comprised around 700 healthy bone marrow donors. At the time of sampling, every cohort member was nominally healthy, though immune exposures that went unrecorded were likely present. The donor was CMV seronegative and belonged to the group of 352 seronegative cohort members. A peripheral blood sample was provided by each donor, and peripheral blood mononuclear cells were used for TCR beta sequencing. Genomic DNA extraction from the blood cell samples was performed with the Qiagen DNeasy Blood Extraction Kit.

This specimen belongs to a study of cytomegalovirus exposure and HLA in healthy donors (TCRdb year 2017). About the full investigation: According to an earlier analysis of 587 of the donors, roughly 180 million T cells yielded 90 million to 140 million unique TCR beta sequences and around 300 Gb of sequence data. The study used immunosequencing to profile the T cell repertoires of 666 subjects and linked those repertoires to cytomegalovirus serostatus. Because of strong linkage in the cohort, five DR-DQ haplotypes were treated as single units for association and clustering. All discovery cohort repertoires had been generated on a single sequencing platform. Around 320 gigabases of sequencing data and approximately 84 million unique TCR sequences were included in an early release covering roughly 600 HLA-typed donors. A later genetic analysis used genome-wide SNP genotypes for about 65% of the roughly 700 donors, treating that subset as a discovery cohort. Across approximately 420 genotyped donors of the cohort, an average of approximately 220,000 unique TCR beta nucleotide sequences per donor were sequenced, and approximately 17% of those sequences were non-productive. In the later analysis, no new phenotypic data were used to find candidate immune exposures; instead, reliance was placed on TCR beta sequences and their occurrence across donors. In an earlier analysis of about 590 of the donors, high-throughput TCR beta sequencing was used to judge whether each TCR beta V gene segment behaved as functional or pseudogenic. Typing coverage differed by locus: A, B, C, DRB1 and DQB1 were typed in about 620-630 donors, DQA1 in approximately 520, DPA1 in over 600, and DPB1 in 472. To predict cytomegalovirus infection status, the study brought together high-throughput TCR immunosequencing, statistical association of individual TCRs with disease status, and machine learning. Of the 300 to 500 genotyped donors, 70% to 90% were placed in the genetic ancestry cluster associated with self-reported Caucasian donors. Along with the roughly 670-subject first cohort, a separate validation cohort of around 120 different subjects was used. Donor age, sex, ethnicity and CMV serostatus were collected together with the repertoire data. Class I and class II HLA loci were covered by the typing at four-digit resolution. The study aimed to test whether cataloging public T cell receptors could reveal signatures of past pathogen exposure. A later analysis re-analyzed previously published TCR beta repertoires from 550 to 700 donors and added high-resolution HLA genotyping to study TCR occurrence patterns.

Preparation of the library involved the immunoSEQ multiplex PCR assay. For the multiplex PCR, a mixture combining 60 forward primers for TCR Vbeta segments and 13 reverse primers for TCR Jbeta segments was used. The CDR3 region of rearranged TCR beta genes was amplified from genomic DNA by a multiplex PCR assay. Amplified TCR beta libraries were sequenced as 87-base-pair reads on the Illumina HiSeq System. The source study handled its data this way. Across the 666 repertoires, a later analysis counted tens of millions of unique TCR beta chains, around 11 million of which were shared by at least two donors. Raw reads were error-corrected and collapsed into unique sequences by a nearest-neighbor algorithm in which closely related sequences were merged to remove PCR and sequencing errors. To assign V, D and J gene segments, CDR3 sequences were aligned to IMGT reference sequences. For a sequence to be retained, a match of at least six nucleotides was required to both a V gene segment and a J gene segment. Rearrangements were called productive when the CDR3 lacked stop codons and stayed in frame with V and J; all others were non-productive. CDR3 was defined by IMGT convention, running from the second conserved V-encoded cysteine to the conserved J-encoded phenylalanine. The earlier analysis of about 610 of the donors excluded any sequence lacking an unambiguous match to a single V gene segment. An earlier analysis of around 600 of the donors classified V segments as functional when productive rearrangements were above 56.7% and as segregating when the standard deviation between donors was above 5%. A statistical classification framework was developed to diagnose cytomegalovirus status using the catalog of TCR beta chain sequences. In a later analysis, V and J genes were assigned by comparing TCR nucleotide sequences against IMGT/GENE-DB human TR gene sequences. A later analysis assigned CDR3 sequences and most-parsimonious VDJ recombination scenarios with the TCRdist pipeline. In a later analysis, each TCR beta chain was defined by its CDR3 amino acid sequence together with its V-gene family, and reads without a unique V-gene family were excluded. In a later analysis, around 600 highly shared, low-generation-probability nucleotide sequences were removed to address suspected cross-contamination and a sequencing artifact. In a later analysis, a clonal expansion index was calculated for each public chain from normalized within-repertoire ranks of inferred template counts. Generation probabilities in a later analysis came from a VDJ recombination model fitted to out-of-frame rearrangements, and those results were checked against IGoR. In a later analysis, hypergeometric tests were used to score TCR-TCR, TCR-HLA and TCR-CMV co-occurrence, with a repertoire-size bias correction applied to TCR pairs. To estimate false discovery rates, a later analysis permuted the HLA or CMV assignments 20 times. A later analysis grouped co-occurring TCRs with DBSCAN, adding TCRdist sequence similarity when clustering within HLA-allele-positive subsets. For co-occurrence clustering, repertoires with fewer than 30,000 or more than 120,000 public chains were excluded, along with 4 to 6 repertoires with anomalous nucleotide sharing. In its TCRdb copy, this immuneACCESS table keeps in-frame sequences only and misses some clones. Where compared with another copy, unresolved V genes explain less than half of these, and the others have no known cause. The V and J calls and clone size come from that table; D and trimming were worked out from the DNA. For this sample the table gives about 130,000 clones, of which 75% to 90% were detected only once. The ten largest clones represent 3% to 4% of the sample.

The investigation overall reported the following: Only TCR beta chains were sequenced in this cohort, and the absence of alpha or paired-chain data limited detectable features. The authors suggested that the approach could potentially be extended to other disease states and immunological phenotypes. Immune exposure information for the cohort was limited to CMV serostatus. Correlated functional status among segregating V segments might be attributable to linkage disequilibrium, but an unknown experimental factor could not be ruled out. A later genetic analysis associated a missense DCLRE1C variant with V-gene and J-gene trimming of TCR beta chains, and an independent cohort replicated the association. A group of highly shared sequence variants was considered likely to be a technical artifact of the sequencing pipeline. In a later analysis, HLA-associated TCR beta chains showed more clonal expansion and lower generation probabilities than non-associated chains that were equally common. In a later analysis, several top co-occurrence clusters were reported to appear linked to parvovirus B19, influenza, CMV and Epstein-Barr virus. The classifier was reported to diagnose cytomegalovirus status with high specificity and sensitivity in both the original and validation cohorts. Specific HLA alleles were associated with 15,000 to 20,000 TCR beta sequences at a false discovery rate of 0.05 in a later analysis. Most TCR sequences were observed very rarely across donors, whereas some public TCRs were present in many individuals. In an earlier analysis of 587 of the donors, most TCR beta V segments appeared in productive rearrangements about 90% or about 30% of the time, broadly matching IMGT annotations. In vitro tests confirmed that three of the cytomegalovirus-associated TCR beta chains recognize cytomegalovirus antigens. Some IMGT-functional V segments, including TRBV6-2 and TRBV6-3, could not be told apart with the 87-base-pair reads, so those segments were excluded. Roughly uniform sequencing depth across donors was assumed in presence/absence analyses, although this assumption may not hold. The study listed approximately 150 TCR beta chains as associated with cytomegalovirus. A further reported finding was that TCR beta sequences accurately predicted the HLA-A and HLA-B alleles for most subjects in the first cohort. In a later genetic analysis, fewer N-insertions in productive TCRs were reported among donors in an Asian-associated ancestry cluster than the approximately 670-donor mean. A later analysis found that most CMV-associated TCR beta chains appeared HLA-restricted, with HLA associations seemingly driven largely by CMV exposure. When HLA alleles, especially DR and DQ, strongly co-occurred, attributing TCR associations to individual alleles was difficult. HLA typing was unavailable for some donors at each locus, so association tests used only the typed subset. Because counts were too low, approximately 18 rarely observed V segments, including chromosome 9 orphons, were excluded from the earlier analysis of 587 of the donors. In a later analysis, TCR association rates were found to vary across HLA loci, with the most associated TCRs seen for DRB1 alleles and the fewest for HLA-C alleles.

The specimen sequenced was PBMCs. This sequence originates from a woman between 40 and 50 years old in good health and CMV-seronegative. This sequence uses TRBV4-1 and TRBJ2-2, with TRBD2 identical over 9 junction bases. The bases read TGCGCCAGCAGCCAAGTTAGCGGGGGTTTCACCGGGGAGCTGTTTTTT. Translation gives CASSQVSGGFTGELFF.